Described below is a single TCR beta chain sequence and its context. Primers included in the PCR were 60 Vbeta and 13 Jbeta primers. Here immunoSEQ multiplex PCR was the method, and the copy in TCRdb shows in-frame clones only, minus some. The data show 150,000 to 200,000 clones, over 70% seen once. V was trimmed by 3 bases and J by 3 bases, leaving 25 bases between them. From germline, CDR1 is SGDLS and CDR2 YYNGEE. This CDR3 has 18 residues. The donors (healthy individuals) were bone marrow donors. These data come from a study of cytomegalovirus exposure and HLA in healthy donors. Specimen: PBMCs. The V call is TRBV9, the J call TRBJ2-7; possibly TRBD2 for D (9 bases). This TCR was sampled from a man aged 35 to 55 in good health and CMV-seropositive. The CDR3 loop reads CASSADRELLAGRYEQYF. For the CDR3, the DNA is TGTGCCAGCAGCGCGGACAGGGAGTTACTAGCGGGCCGCTACGAGCAGTACTTC.